This T cell receptor (beta chain) was sequenced in a study of T cells in Graves' hyperthyroidism and ophthalmopathy. After removal of 1 base from V and 6 bases from J, the junction contained 6 bases not matched to a gene. Germline CDR1 reads DFQATT; CDR2 reads SNEGSKA (reference sequence). CDR3 length: 14 amino acids. Fresh peripheral blood, roughly 9.3 ml, was the source of the PBMCs. The CDR3 regions of TCR beta were amplified from RNA transcripts. HTBI primers were used for first-round RT-PCR of the TCR CDR3. TCRdb re-called the multiplex PCR reads with MiXCR, one entry per CDR3 protein. The sample has roughly 500,000 distinct CDR3 sequences, about 16% seen once. This clonotype was observed many times. Its matching antigen is unknown. Regarding the study as a whole: The model foresaw ophthalmopathy a median around 6.8 months prior to onset. In blood, most of the thyroid clonotypes expanded above 0.001 were also present.

This receptor was taken from a woman in her 30s with Graves' ophthalmopathy. The sample taken for sequencing was blood. This chain connects TRBV20-1 to TRBJ2-1; TRBD1 matches at 7 bases. The CDR3 bases are TGCAGTGCTAGAGGACAGGGAAGGTTCAATGAGCAGTTCTTC. Translating gives CSARGQGRFNEQFF.